This T cell receptor (beta chain) derives from a study of blood T cell repertoires in COVID-19. Study at large: Sources were T cells, B-cell-depleted T cells, or PBMCs; the material itself was cDNA or gDNA.

Data came from immunoSEQ multiplex PCR; TCRdb stores just in-frame clones and leaves some out. The sample holds 300,000 to 450,000 clones, approximately 91% seen once. The study recruited people aged roughly 18 to 100 years across around 23 US areas. Within the 2 weeks before study entry, each person in the exposed group met a COVID-19 case. Germline V gives CDR1 SGHAT, CDR2 FQNNGV. The trim removed 5 bases at V and 4 bases at J, leaving 10 bases unmatched. The CDR3 has 15 residues. Sample: PBMCs or T cells enriched from blood (not recorded which). This TCR was sampled from a woman in her 30s who had been exposed to COVID-19. The chain recombines TRBV11-2 with TRBJ1-2, with 7 bases identical to TRBD1. The CDR3 nucleotides read TGTGCCAGCAGCCCGAGACAGGGACGGGGCTATGGCTACACCTTC. Its translation is CASSPRQGRGYGYTF.